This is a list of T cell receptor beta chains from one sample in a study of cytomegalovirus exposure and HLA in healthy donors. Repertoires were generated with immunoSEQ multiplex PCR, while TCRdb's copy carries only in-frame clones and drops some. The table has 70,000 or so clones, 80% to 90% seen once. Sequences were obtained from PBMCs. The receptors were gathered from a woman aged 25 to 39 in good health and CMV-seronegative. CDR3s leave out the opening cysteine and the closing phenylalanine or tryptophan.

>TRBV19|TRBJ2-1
ASSISTGSYNEQF
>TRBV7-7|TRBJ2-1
ASGPIAGRYNEQF
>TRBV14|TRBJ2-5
ASSQYTGPPETQY
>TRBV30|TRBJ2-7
AWTLGLAARHEQY
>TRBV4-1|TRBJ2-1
ASSQVAGGGNEQF
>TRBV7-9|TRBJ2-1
ASSPSGSYNEQF
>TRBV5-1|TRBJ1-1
ASSLDMNTEAF
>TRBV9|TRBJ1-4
ASSVAGGGEKLF
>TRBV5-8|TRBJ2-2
ASSLGVSLGELF
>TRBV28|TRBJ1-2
ASNSGVYGYT
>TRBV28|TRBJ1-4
ASSAGLISGLF
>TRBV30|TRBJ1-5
AWSRGRGGANQPQH
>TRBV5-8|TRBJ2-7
ASSGSLAGGGYEQY
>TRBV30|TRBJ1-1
AWGVGLNTEAF
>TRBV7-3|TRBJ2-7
ASSLGHRGAEQY
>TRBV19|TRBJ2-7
ASRKRHRVYEQY
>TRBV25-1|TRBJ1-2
ASSARQGGEGYT
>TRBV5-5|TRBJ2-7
ASSLAGSGRGYEQY
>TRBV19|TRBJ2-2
ASSMRGTVNTGELF
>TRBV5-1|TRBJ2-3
ASSLDSGGRPGLAADTQY
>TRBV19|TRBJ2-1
ASRTTSGRRNEQF
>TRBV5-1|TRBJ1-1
ASSLTVGGGPPEAF
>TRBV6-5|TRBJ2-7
ASSYSSGRSYEQY
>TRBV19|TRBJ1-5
ASSIGQVDNQPQH
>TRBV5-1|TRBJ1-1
ASSTEGARGTEAF